Described below is a single TCR beta chain sequence and its context. Antigen specificity is unknown. The CDR3 extends over 14 amino acids. The V and J ends lost 3 bases and 5 bases respectively, with 10 bases between them. Germline V lookup: CDR1 ENHRY, CDR2 SYGVKD. The repertoire was sequenced with immunoSEQ multiplex PCR; TCRdb's copy has only in-frame clones and lacks some. The sample contains around 86,000 clones, more than 75% of which appear only once. This sample is part of a study of OX40 agonist ivuxolimab in advanced cancers. The wider study: In this trial design, patients received ivuxolimab intravenously at 0.01 to 10 mg/kg every 2 weeks.

Study observations and caveats: A proportion of nonresponders additionally exhibited low normalized T-cell clonal expansion.

The sample consisted of CD4+ or CD8+ T cells sorted from blood, taken in a trial of the OX40 agonist ivuxolimab. The source of this sequence is an adult with an advanced solid tumor such as melanoma, head and neck, liver or kidney cancer. The chain couples TRBV10-3 to TRBJ2-2; no reliable D call. In DNA, the CDR3 is TGTGCCATCAGTGACGCTGGTGGGACCGGGGAGCTGTTTTTT. Translated: CAISDAGGTGELFF.